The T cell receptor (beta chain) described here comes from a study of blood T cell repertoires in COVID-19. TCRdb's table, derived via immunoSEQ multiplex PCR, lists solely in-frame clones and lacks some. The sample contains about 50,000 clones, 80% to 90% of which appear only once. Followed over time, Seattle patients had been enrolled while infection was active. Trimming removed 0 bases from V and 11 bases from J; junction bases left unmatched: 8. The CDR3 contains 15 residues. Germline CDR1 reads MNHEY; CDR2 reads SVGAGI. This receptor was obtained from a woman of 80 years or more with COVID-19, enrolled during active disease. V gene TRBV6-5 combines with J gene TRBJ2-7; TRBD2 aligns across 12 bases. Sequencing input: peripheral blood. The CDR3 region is CASSYSTGSSGGEYF. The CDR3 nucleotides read TGTGCCAGCAGTTACTCGACCGGGTCTAGCGGGGGGGAGTACTTC.